This is a list of T cell receptor beta chains from one sample in a study of T cells in tuberculosis. Libraries were prepared by immunoSEQ multiplex PCR; TCRdb keeps only in-frame clonotypes and omits some of them. The table has roughly 45,000 clones, about 95% seen once. Sample: PBMCs. These receptors were obtained from a donor aged 10 to 29 with latent tuberculosis or without tuberculosis infection. Some clones in this sample may be carry-over from other donors' samples. CDR3s include the opening cysteine and the closing phenylalanine or tryptophan. The order of the fields is J gene, V gene, clone size, D gene, CDR3 DNA, CDR3 protein. D genes are given only for firm matches. Rows may omit the clone size; those that give it use once, few, many or a size class.

j_gene: TRBJ1-1; v_gene: TRBV5-1; abundance: -; d_gene: -; CDR3nt: TGCGCCAGCAGCTTACAGGGTGGGGACACTGAAGCTTTCTTT; CDR3aa: CASSLQGGDTEAFF
j_gene: TRBJ2-5; v_gene: TRBV27; abundance: -; d_gene: TRBD2; CDR3nt: TGTGCCAGCAGTAGACTAGCGGGAGGACGCCGAATAAAAGAGACCCAGTACTTC; CDR3aa: CASSRLAGGRRIKETQYF
j_gene: TRBJ1-5; v_gene: TRBV4-1; abundance: -; d_gene: -; CDR3nt: TGCGCCAGCAGCCAAGATGGAGGGCAGGGCAATCAGCCCCAGCATTTT; CDR3aa: CASSQDGGQGNQPQHF
j_gene: TRBJ2-1; v_gene: TRBV7-8; abundance: -; d_gene: -; CDR3nt: TGTGCCAGCAGCGCCGGACTCATCTCCTACAATGAGCAGTTCTTC; CDR3aa: CASSAGLISYNEQFF
j_gene: TRBJ2-1; v_gene: TRBV7-9; abundance: -; d_gene: TRBD2; CDR3nt: TGTGCCAGCAGGTTCTCGGGGGGTGAGCAGTTCTTC; CDR3aa: CASRFSGGEQFF
j_gene: TRBJ2-3; v_gene: TRBV4-2; abundance: -; d_gene: TRBD2; CDR3nt: TGTGCCAGCAGCCAGGGGAGGGAGGGCCTCATAACAGATACGCAGTATTTT; CDR3aa: CASSQGREGLITDTQYF
j_gene: TRBJ1-1; v_gene: TRBV19; abundance: -; d_gene: TRBD1; CDR3nt: TGTGCCAGTAGGAGACAGGGGTTCACTGAAGCTTTCTTT; CDR3aa: CASRRQGFTEAFF
j_gene: TRBJ2-1; v_gene: TRBV27; abundance: -; d_gene: -; CDR3nt: TGTGCCAGCAAACTCGGGAGACATTACAATGAGCAGTTCTTC; CDR3aa: CASKLGRHYNEQFF
j_gene: TRBJ2-5; v_gene: TRBV5-8; abundance: -; d_gene: TRBD1; CDR3nt: TGTGCCAGCAGCCCGACAGGGGAAGCGACCCAGTACTTC; CDR3aa: CASSPTGEATQYF
j_gene: TRBJ2-5; v_gene: TRBV18; abundance: -; d_gene: TRBD2; CDR3nt: TGTGCCAGCTCACCACCGAGTCACGGGGGGCAAGAGACCCAGTACTTC; CDR3aa: CASSPPSHGGQETQYF
j_gene: TRBJ2-7; v_gene: TRBV5-1; abundance: -; d_gene: TRBD2; CDR3nt: TGCGCCAGCAGCTTGGTAGGGGCGGGAGTCGACTACGAGCAGTACTTC; CDR3aa: CASSLVGAGVDYEQYF
j_gene: TRBJ2-3; v_gene: TRBV30; abundance: -; d_gene: -; CDR3nt: TGTGCCTGGAGTGTAAAACTTCTGCCGACAGATACGCAGTATTTT; CDR3aa: CAWSVKLLPTDTQYF
j_gene: TRBJ2-5; v_gene: TRBV25-1; abundance: -; d_gene: -; CDR3nt: TGTGCCAGCAGTGCTATCGCCGAGACCCAGTACTTC; CDR3aa: CASSAIAETQYF
j_gene: TRBJ1-1; v_gene: TRBV6-1; abundance: -; d_gene: -; CDR3nt: TGTGCCAGCAGGCCCCCAGTAAGTCCTGAAGCTTTCTTT; CDR3aa: CASRPPVSPEAFF
j_gene: TRBJ2-7; v_gene: TRBV27; abundance: -; d_gene: -; CDR3nt: TGTGCCAGCAGTTCCGAGGGGGGGGGTTTGGACGAGCAGTACTTC; CDR3aa: CASSSEGGGLDEQYF
j_gene: TRBJ2-1; v_gene: TRBV5-4; abundance: -; d_gene: -; CDR3nt: TGTGCCAGCAGTCAGGCGGGTGGCTCCTACAATGAGCAGTTCTTC; CDR3aa: CASSQAGGSYNEQFF
j_gene: TRBJ2-2; v_gene: TRBV6-4; abundance: -; d_gene: TRBD2; CDR3nt: TGTGCCAGCAGACCCGGGACTACGAACACCGGGGAGCTGTTTTTT; CDR3aa: CASRPGTTNTGELFF
j_gene: TRBJ1-5; v_gene: TRBV15; abundance: -; d_gene: TRBD1; CDR3nt: TGTGCCACCAGCAGAGCCTCTAAGACAGGGGGGCGCAATCAGCCCCAGCATTTT; CDR3aa: CATSRASKTGGRNQPQHF
j_gene: TRBJ1-5; v_gene: TRBV21-1; abundance: -; d_gene: -; CDR3nt: TGTGCCAGCAGCCGAAAGAGGGCAGGGGGGCAGCCCCAGCATTTT; CDR3aa: CASSRKRAGGQPQHF
j_gene: TRBJ2-2; v_gene: TRBV19; abundance: -; d_gene: -; CDR3nt: TGTGCCAGTAACCAGGGGCTCACCGGGGAGCTGTTTTTT; CDR3aa: CASNQGLTGELFF
j_gene: TRBJ2-3; v_gene: TRBV7-9; abundance: once; d_gene: -; CDR3nt: TGTGCCAGCAGCTCCTACACAGATACGCAGTATTTT; CDR3aa: CASSSYTDTQYF
j_gene: TRBJ1-1; v_gene: TRBV30; abundance: -; d_gene: TRBD1; CDR3nt: TGTGCCTGGAGTCCACAGGGGAAGGGTGACACTGAAGCTTTCTTT; CDR3aa: CAWSPQGKGDTEAFF
j_gene: TRBJ1-3; v_gene: TRBV29-1; abundance: -; d_gene: -; CDR3nt: TGCAGCGTTCTTATCGGAAACACCATATATTTT; CDR3aa: CSVLIGNTIYF
j_gene: TRBJ2-1; v_gene: TRBV6-5; abundance: -; d_gene: TRBD2; CDR3nt: TGTGCCAGCAGTTACGTGCGGGAGGGCCAACAGTTCTTC; CDR3aa: CASSYVREGQQFF